Below, 12 T cell receptor beta chains from the same sample are listed, as sequenced in a study of neurological immune-mediated disorders. This sample's time point: technical triplicate 3. TCRdb ran MiXCR on the 5' RACE reads and lists one entry per CDR3 protein. The table lists approximately 40,000 distinct CDR3 sequences, 20% to 25% of them singletons, with approximately 4.2% in the top ten. Material for sequencing was PBMCs. The source of these receptors is a man in his 60s with HTLV-1-associated myelopathy (HAM/TSP).

This clonotype came up many times. The rearrangement links TRBV9 to TRBJ2-1; tentatively, D is TRBD2 (6 bases). The germline CDR1 and CDR2 sequences are SGDLS and YYNGEE. V was cut by 0 bases and J by 4 bases, with 11 bases left in between. CDR3 length: 15 amino acids. The CDR3 DNA is TGTGCCAGCAGCGTAGATGGGGCGGGATACAATGAGCAGTTCTTC. Its protein is CASSVDGAGYNEQFF.

This clonotype was picked up many times. The chain is built from TRBV6-5 and TRBJ2-3, with TRBD2 matching over 7 bases. The CDR3 has 16 amino acids. Germline V CDR1 and CDR2: MNHEY, SVGAGI. Unmatched junction bases numbered 7, after V lost 0 bases and J lost 4 bases. The CDR3 DNA is TGTGCCAGCAGTTACTCGATCGCGGGAGAGGCAGATACGCAGTATTTT. This translates into CASSYSIAGEADTQYF.

The V gene is TRBV11-2, the J gene TRBJ2-5; D is uncertain. The CDR3 sequence is 16 residues long. The V end lost 3 bases, the J end lost 2 bases, and 16 bases lay between the germline ends. Per the germline V gene, CDR1 is SGHAT and CDR2 is FQNNGV. CDR3 in DNA: TGTGCCAGCAGCTTTGACCAACCGGCGACGCAAGAGACCCAGTACTTC. Translated: CASSFDQPATQETQYF.

This clonotype was observed at least ten times. The chain couples TRBV5-1 to TRBJ2-7; 12 nucleotides match TRBD1. V lost 4 bases, J lost 6 bases, and 11 bases stayed unmatched. CDR3 size: 16 residues. Germline values: CDR1 SGHRS, CDR2 YFSETQ. CDR3 residues: CASSAAPGQGAIEQYF. The CDR3 coding sequence is TGCGCCAGCAGCGCGGCCCCGGGACAGGGGGCGATCGAGCAGTACTTC.

This clonotype is classed as medium-sized. The V call is TRBV20-1, the J call TRBJ2-7; 8 bases fit TRBD2. In germline, CDR1 is DFQATT, CDR2 SNEGSKA (reference sequence). J lost 6 bases, V lost 3 bases, and 4 bases had no gene match. The CDR3 is 12 residues long. CDR3 protein: CSASGRATEQYF. The DNA for the CDR3 is TGCAGTGCTAGCGGGAGGGCCACCGAGCAGTACTTC.

This clonotype was recorded at least ten times. The chain couples TRBV3-1 to TRBJ2-5; D is undetermined. Trimming stripped 0 bases from V and 6 bases from J, with 11 bases between. Germline assignment: CDR1 LGHDT and CDR2 YNNKEL (reference sequence). CDR3 length: 14 amino acids. CDR3 amino acids: CASSQDPRQQTQYF. The CDR3 nucleotides read TGTGCCAGCAGCCAAGATCCCCGGCAACAGACCCAGTACTTC.

This clonotype was seen repeatedly, ten times or more. This rearrangement joins TRBV2 to TRBJ2-1; D not resolved. V was trimmed by 6 bases and J by 0 bases, leaving 12 bases between them. Germline lookup yields CDR1 SNHLY and CDR2 FYNNEI. This CDR3 region has 15 residues. As DNA, the CDR3 is TGTGCCAGCAGCAAATCCCTGAGCTCCTACAATGAGCAGTTCTTC. It specifies CASSKSLSSYNEQFF.

This clonotype was counted ten times or more. The V and J genes are TRBV2 and TRBJ1-1; D is uncertain. From germline, CDR1 is SNHLY and CDR2 FYNNEI. The CDR3 totals 13 residues. Trimming removed 8 bases from V and 2 bases from J, with 12 bases in between. CDR3 sequence: CASRHGVNTEAFF. CDR3 sequence (DNA): TGTGCCAGCCGCCACGGGGTCAACACTGAAGCTTTCTTT.

This clonotype occurred many times. DNA of the CDR3: TGTGCCAGCAGTTGGTCGGGATGGCAGGCAGATACGCAGTATTTT. This translates into CASSWSGWQADTQYF. V usage is TRBV9 and J usage is TRBJ2-3; the D gene is possibly TRBD2 (5 bases). CDR1 and CDR2 from the germline V gene are SGDLS and YYNGEE. The germline V and J ends were trimmed by 5 bases and 4 bases, with 17 bases remaining between them. This CDR3 is built from 15 residues.

This clonotype was picked up many times. The rearrangement joins TRBV6-6 to TRBJ2-7, with 7 bases identical to TRBD1. The CDR3 runs to 15 residues. Looked up from germline, CDR1 is MNHNY and CDR2 is SVGAGI (reference sequence). With V trimmed by 4 bases and J by 4 bases, 10 bases remained unmatched. As DNA, the CDR3 is TGTGCCAGCAGTTCCCCGGGACAGCCTCCTTACGAGCAGTACTTC. It is translated as CASSSPGQPPYEQYF.

This clonotype showed up many times. The CDR3 DNA is TGCGCCAGCAGCTTAAATCAGGGGGAAGCTTTCTTT. Amino acid sequence: CASSLNQGEAFF. The V and J genes are TRBV5-1 and TRBJ1-1, with D possibly matching TRBD1 (6 bases). The germline CDR1 and CDR2 sequences are SGHRS and YFSETQ. This CDR3 spans 12 amino acids. The ends were cut back, 2 bases at V and 8 bases at J, with 10 bases in the middle.

This clonotype was observed many times. The rearrangement links TRBV10-3 to TRBJ2-3; TRBD2 is a possible D gene (5 bases). V lost 6 bases to trimming and J lost 2 bases, with 18 bases between them. CDR1 is ENHRY, CDR2 SYGVKD, per germline. The length of the CDR3 is 16 residues. The DNA of the CDR3 is TGTGCCATCAGCGCTACCGGGCCAGCGGCCACAGATACGCAGTATTTT. Residues: CAISATGPAATDTQYF.